This entry lists 25 T cell receptor beta chains sequenced from one sample in a study of identical twins listed by TCRdb under 2016. The library was prepared using 5' RACE. TCRdb lists the instrument as Illumina HiSeq 2000. The public reads were reprocessed in TCRdb via fastp at Q25 and MiXCR, keeping in-frame beta chains. Rows with one shared CDR3 protein collapse into an entry with the most common genes and DNA. This sample has about 470,000 distinct CDR3 sequences in its table, and 20% to 30% of those were observed once. Of the sample, about 2.7% is held by the ten largest clones. The data also belong to a second study, concerning T cells expressing NK-cell markers.

The source material was CD4+ T cells sorted from blood. The receptors originated from a woman in her late teens or twenties in good health.

The rearrangement joins TRBV5-4 to TRBJ2-1; 8 nucleotides match TRBD2. The CDR3 spans 17 residues. Germline CDR1 and CDR2: SGHNT and YYREEE (reference sequence). The ends lost 2 bases at V and 3 bases at J; junction bases unmatched: 10. CDR3 bases: TGTGCCAGCAGCTTACCTTCCGGGGGGGGGCGCTACAATGAGCAGTTCTTC. It specifies CASSLPSGGGRYNEQFF.

The chain is built from TRBV29-1 and TRBJ2-3; 12 bases are a match to TRBD2. The CDR3 runs to 15 residues. Looked up from germline, CDR1 is SQVTM and CDR2 is ANQGSEA. After removal of 6 bases from V and 6 bases from J, the junction contained 10 bases not matched to a gene. The CDR3 protein is CSVVLAGGRRDTQYF. CDR3 DNA: TGCAGCGTCGTACTAGCGGGGGGTCGACGGGATACGCAGTATTTT.

The table lists this clonotype with a few counts. The chain uses TRBV13 and TRBJ2-1, with 13 bases aligning to TRBD2. The CDR3 consists of 19 residues. The V segment lost 2 bases and the J segment 8 bases; nucleotides outside the gene matches: 15. Germline V gene sequence: CDR1 PRHDT, CDR2 FYEKMQ (reference sequence). The CDR3 reads CASSLYSPGTSGARDEQFF. The CDR3 coding sequence is TGTGCCAGCAGCTTATACTCCCCCGGGACTAGCGGGGCGCGCGATGAGCAGTTCTTC.

This clonotype has just a few counts. J is TRBJ2-6 and V is TRBV2; D tentatively reads TRBD1 or TRBD2 (5 bases each). Deletions cut 5 bases from V and 0 bases from J, with 11 bases between. This CDR3 region has 16 residues. The germline V gene encodes CDR1 SNHLY and CDR2 FYNNEI. CDR3 sequence: CASSPGSHSGANVLTF. DNA of the CDR3: TGTGCCAGCAGTCCAGGGAGCCACTCTGGGGCCAACGTCCTGACTTTC.

The CDR3 nucleotides read TGTGCCAGCAGCTCATCCGGGCCGGCGGATACGCAGTATTTT. It specifies CASSSSGPADTQYF. This chain uses TRBV11-2 with TRBJ2-3; D uncertain. The CDR3 loop spans 14 amino acids. The germline gives CDR1 SGHAT, CDR2 FQNNGV. The V end was cut by 4 bases, the J end by 6 bases, with 14 bases between.

This clonotype was recorded a few times. The chain uses TRBV12-3 or TRBV12-4 and TRBJ2-7, with D perhaps matching TRBD2 (5 bases). The CDR3 covers 15 residues. V was trimmed by 8 bases and J by 4 bases, leaving 21 bases between them. DNA of the CDR3: TGTGCCAGCCAATTGGGAGTCGGTCCTCTTTACGAGCAGTACTTC. Translation gives CASQLGVGPLYEQYF.

V and J are TRBV5-1 and TRBJ2-3; 8 positions match TRBD1. From germline, CDR1 is SGHRS and CDR2 YFSETQ. The CDR3 is 15 residues long. V lost 8 bases and J lost 2; bases outside the gene matches: 10. Here the CDR3 DNA reads TGCGCCAGGACCGGGACAGGAGGCCCCACAGATACGCAGTATTTT. It encodes CARTGTGGPTDTQYF.

This sequence joins TRBV9 and TRBJ2-1; D may be TRBD2 (5 bases). The CDR3 consists of 13 residues. Germline assignment: CDR1 SGDLS and CDR2 YYNGEE. The V and J ends lost 7 bases and 3 bases respectively, with 11 bases between them. The CDR3 region has the DNA TGTGCCAGCGGGCGCGACTACTACAATGAGCAGTTCTTC. Its protein is CASGRDYYNEQFF.

This chain uses TRBV14 with TRBJ2-7, with a weak D call TRBD1 (6 bases). The CDR3 sequence is 13 residues long. The germline gives CDR1 SGHDN, CDR2 FVKESK. The V gene lost 4 bases and the J gene lost 4 bases, with 11 bases spanning the gap. DNA of the CDR3: TGTGCCAGCAGCCCGGGACATGGATACGAGCAGTACTTC. As protein: CASSPGHGYEQYF.

The chain recombines TRBV20-1 with TRBJ1-5, with D possibly TRBD1 on 5 matching bases. From germline, CDR1 is DFQATT and CDR2 SNEGSKA (reference sequence). V shed 6 bases and J shed 11 bases, with 26 bases lying between them. The CDR3 sequence is 15 residues long. The chain's CDR3 is CSASRPQGNGATQHF. The CDR3, as DNA: TGCAGTGCATCGCGGCCCCAGGGTAATGGCGCGACCCAGCATTTT.

The rearrangement joins TRBV10-3 to TRBJ1-2, with unresolved D. The CDR3 has 13 amino acids. Trimming cost V 5 bases and J 0 bases, with 7 bases left between them. Germline V gene sequence: CDR1 ENHRY, CDR2 SYGVKD. CDR3 sequence (DNA): TGTGCCATCAGTCCGGGCACTAACTATGGCTACACCTTC. This translates into CAISPGTNYGYTF.

This clonotype was counted a few times. This chain links TRBV20-1 with TRBJ1-1; D is undetermined. Germline assignment: CDR1 DFQATT and CDR2 SNEGSKA (reference sequence). The CDR3 has 12 residues. Trimming stripped 3 bases from V and 4 bases from J, with 9 bases between. The CDR3 DNA is TGCAGTGCTAGGGCCGGGTCCACTGAAGCTTTCTTT. Translated, it gives CSARAGSTEAFF.

There are a few counts of this clonotype. The V gene is TRBV20-1, the J gene TRBJ2-3, with D possibly being TRBD2 (6 bases). Trimming took off 4 bases at V and 2 bases at J, with 13 bases between the two ends. This CDR3 is built from 14 residues. Germline loops: CDR1 DFQATT, CDR2 SNEGSKA (reference sequence). CDR3 protein: CSATWGVATDTQYF. CDR3 in DNA: TGCAGTGCTACGTGGGGGGTAGCCACAGATACGCAGTATTTT.

V gene TRBV5-1 combines with J gene TRBJ1-4, with 8 bases identical to TRBD1. Trimming cost V 4 bases and J 6 bases; bases outside gene matches: 5. CDR3 length: 14 residues. Germline values: CDR1 SGHRS, CDR2 YFSETQ. In nucleotides, the CDR3 is TGCGCCAGCAGCCCCAGGGGGCTGGATGAAAAACTGTTTTTT. The encoded protein is CASSPRGLDEKLFF.

The V call is TRBV2, the J call TRBJ1-4, with 10 bases fitting TRBD1. There are 14 residues in the CDR3. CDR1 SNHLY and CDR2 FYNNEI come from the germline V gene. V trimming: 2 bases; J trimming: 8 bases; junction bases outside the gene matches: 2. The CDR3 here is CASSEQTGGEKLFF. The DNA for the CDR3 is TGTGCCAGCAGTGAACAGACAGGGGGCGAAAAACTGTTTTTT.

The gene calls are TRBV6-2 or TRBV6-3 and TRBJ2-1; possibly TRBD2 for D (5 bases). This CDR3 contains 15 residues. V was shortened by 4 bases and J by 5 bases, with 15 bases between the two germline ends. CDR1 and CDR2 (germline): MNHEY, SVGEGT. CDR3 nucleotide sequence: TGTGCCAGCAGTTTCGGACTCTACAACCACAATGAGCAGTTCTTC. Residues: CASSFGLYNHNEQFF.

The rearrangement uses TRBV20-1 and TRBJ1-2; D uncertain. Germline assignment: CDR1 DFQATT and CDR2 SNEGSKA (reference sequence). This CDR3 region has 10 residues. Trimming took 5 bases from V and 6 from J, leaving 7 bases between them. The DNA of the CDR3 is TGCAGTGCTGGTCATAATGGCTACACCTTC. The encoded protein is CSAGHNGYTF.

The chain has TRBV9 and TRBJ1-2; 7 nucleotides match TRBD1. Germline V gives CDR1 SGDLS, CDR2 YYNGEE. CDR3 length: 14 amino acids. V shed 0 bases, J shed 4 bases, and the junction held 3 bases outside the gene matches. CDR3 in amino acids: CASSVEDRAYGYTF. CDR3 nucleotide sequence: TGTGCCAGCAGCGTAGAAGACAGGGCCTATGGCTACACCTTC.

This clonotype occurred a few times. The V call is TRBV20-1, the J call TRBJ1-5; maybe TRBD1 (6 bases). Germline loops: CDR1 DFQATT, CDR2 SNEGSKA (reference sequence). V was clipped by 4 bases and J by 2 bases, with 18 bases between them. The length of the CDR3 is 16 residues. CDR3 DNA: TGCAGTGCTAAAGTACAGGGTTCGGGGCGCAATCAGCCCCAGCATTTT. Protein: CSAKVQGSGRNQPQHF.

The chain recombines TRBV6-1 with TRBJ1-3; D not resolved. The CDR3 has 14 amino acids. Germline V gene data show CDR1 as MNHNS and CDR2 as SASEGT. Trimming removed 7 bases from V and 2 bases from J, with 12 bases in between. CDR3 nucleotide sequence: TGTGCCAGCACCCGAACCGTGGCTGGAAACACCATATATTTT. Amino acids: CASTRTVAGNTIYF.

This clonotype occurred a few times. The chain has TRBV5-4 and TRBJ2-3; 10 positions match TRBD2. The CDR3 runs to 16 residues. Germline values: CDR1 SGHNT, CDR2 YYREEE (reference sequence). The trim removed 3 bases at V and 2 bases at J, leaving 6 bases unmatched. The CDR3 DNA follows: TGTGCCAGCAGCTATCGGACTAGCGGTATCACAGATACGCAGTATTTT. As protein: CASSYRTSGITDTQYF.

V usage is TRBV6-1 and J usage is TRBJ2-3; 8 bases line up with TRBD1. V shed 6 bases and J 6 bases; nucleotides not matched to a gene: 11. Germline V gene data show CDR1 as MNHNS and CDR2 as SASEGT. This CDR3 comprises 15 residues. The CDR3: CASRTRDRSRDTQYF. The CDR3 DNA reads TGTGCCAGCAGGACCAGGGACAGGTCAAGGGATACGCAGTATTTT.

This chain connects TRBV3-1 to TRBJ2-4; D not resolved. CDR3 size: 14 residues. Trimming removed 1 base from V and 4 bases from J, with 8 bases in between. Germline lookup yields CDR1 LGHDT and CDR2 YNNKEL (reference sequence). This CDR3 is CASSQGDGKNIQYF. Written as DNA, the CDR3 is TGTGCCAGCAGCCAAGGTGACGGGAAAAACATTCAGTACTTC. Looking up the rest from reference TRBV3-1 and TRBJ2-4 gives the full variable domain: DTAVSQTPKYLVTQMGNDKSIKCEQNLGHDTMYWYKQDSKKFLKIMFSYNNKELIINETVPNRFSPKSPDKAHLNLHINSLELGDSAVYFCASSQGDGKNIQYFGAGTRLSVL.

This clonotype was found a few times. The chain is built from TRBV4-2 and TRBJ2-7; D is perhaps TRBD2 (5 bases). CDR1 is LGHNA and CDR2 is YNFKEQ in the germline V gene. The V gene lost 0 bases and the J gene lost 1 base, with 7 bases spanning the gap. There are 14 residues in the CDR3. The CDR3 DNA is TGTGCCAGCAGCCAAGATCCGGGATCCTACGAGCAGTACTTC. It codes for CASSQDPGSYEQYF.

This sequence joins TRBV11-3 and TRBJ2-4; possible D gene TRBD1, 5 bases. The length of the CDR3 is 18 residues. Germline CDR1 is SGHNT and CDR2 is YENEEA. V lost 6 bases and J 0 bases, leaving 21 bases between the germline ends. In DNA, the CDR3 is TGTGCCAGCAGTTCTCGCACAGGAAAATTCGTAGCCAAAAACATTCAGTACTTC. It codes for CASSSRTGKFVAKNIQYF.